These 2 T cell receptor beta chains share one sample of origin, sequenced in a study of beta chain features in type 1 diabetes (dated by TCRdb to 2016 to 2018). Receptors were amplified or captured by the immunoSEQ multiplex PCR assay. The entire amount of isolated RNA was reverse transcribed using the High Capacity cDNA Reverse Transcription Kit, so the sequenced TCRB transcripts were expressed ones. Entries here come from immuneACCESS through TCRdb and include only in-frame sequences with V and J called. Some clones fail to appear in such tables; in the studies checked, an unresolved V gene covers under half of the shortfall, and the cause of the remainder is unknown. This sample has some 250,000 clones in its table, and 25% to 30% of those were observed once. The top ten constitute 4% of the sample. The sequenced sample consisted of central memory CD4+ T cells from blood. The origin of the receptors is a man in his thirties or forties in good health.

This clone was seen a handful of times. The rearrangement joins TRBV7-2 to TRBJ2-5; D possibly uses TRBD1 or TRBD2 (5 bases each). The CDR3 sequence is 14 residues long. Germline lookup yields CDR1 SGHTA and CDR2 FQGNSA. Deletions cut 1 base from V and 3 bases from J, with 9 bases between. CDR3: CASSLGGFEETQYF. In DNA, the CDR3 is TGTGCCAGCAGCTTAGGGGGGTTTGAAGAGACCCAGTACTTC.

V and J are TRBV6-5 and TRBJ2-5; 8 nucleotides agree with TRBD1. This CDR3 has 14 residues. Germline loops: CDR1 MNHEY, CDR2 SVGAGI. The junction had 6 bases not matched to a gene; V was cut back by 5 bases and J by 4 bases. CDR3 sequence: CASSIPGTGETQYF. Here the CDR3 DNA reads TGTGCCAGCAGTATTCCCGGGACAGGAGAGACCCAGTACTTC.